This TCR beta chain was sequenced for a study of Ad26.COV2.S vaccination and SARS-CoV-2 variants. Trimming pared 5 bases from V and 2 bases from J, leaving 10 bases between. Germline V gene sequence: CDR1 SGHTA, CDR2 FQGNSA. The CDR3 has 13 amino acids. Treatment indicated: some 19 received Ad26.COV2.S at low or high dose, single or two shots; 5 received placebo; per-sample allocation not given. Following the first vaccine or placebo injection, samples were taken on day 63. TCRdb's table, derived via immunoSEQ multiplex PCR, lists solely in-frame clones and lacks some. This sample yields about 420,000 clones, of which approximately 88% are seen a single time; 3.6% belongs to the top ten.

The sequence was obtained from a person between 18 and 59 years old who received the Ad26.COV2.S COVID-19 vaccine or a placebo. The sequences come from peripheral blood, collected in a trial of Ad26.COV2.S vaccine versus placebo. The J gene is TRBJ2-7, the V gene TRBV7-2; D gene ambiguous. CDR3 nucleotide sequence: TGTGCCAGCAGCACTCGAGTGGCCTACGAGCAGTACTTC. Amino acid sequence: CASSTRVAYEQYF.